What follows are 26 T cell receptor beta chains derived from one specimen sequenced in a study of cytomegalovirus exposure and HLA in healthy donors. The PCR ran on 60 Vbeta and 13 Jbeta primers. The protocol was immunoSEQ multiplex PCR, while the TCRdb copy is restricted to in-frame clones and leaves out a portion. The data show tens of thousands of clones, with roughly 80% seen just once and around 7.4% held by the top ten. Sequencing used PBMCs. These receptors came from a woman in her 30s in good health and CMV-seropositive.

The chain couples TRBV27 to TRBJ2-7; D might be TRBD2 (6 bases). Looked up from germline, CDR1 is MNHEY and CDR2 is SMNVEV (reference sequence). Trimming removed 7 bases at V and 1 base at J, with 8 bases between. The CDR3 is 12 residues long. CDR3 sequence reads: CASIGGSYEQYF. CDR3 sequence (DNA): TGTGCCAGCATCGGAGGGTCCTACGAGCAGTACTTC.

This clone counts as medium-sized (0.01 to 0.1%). The CDR3 sequence is CASSPRPLGLANTGELFF. In nucleotides, the CDR3 is TGCGCCAGCAGTCCAAGGCCCTTGGGACTTGCGAACACCGGGGAGCTGTTTTTT. The chain links TRBV4-3 to TRBJ2-2, with D perhaps matching TRBD2 (6 bases). CDR1 LGHNA and CDR2 YSLEER come from the germline V gene. This CDR3 spans 18 amino acids. Between the trimmed V and J ends, which lost 6 bases and 0 bases, there was a span of 20 bases.

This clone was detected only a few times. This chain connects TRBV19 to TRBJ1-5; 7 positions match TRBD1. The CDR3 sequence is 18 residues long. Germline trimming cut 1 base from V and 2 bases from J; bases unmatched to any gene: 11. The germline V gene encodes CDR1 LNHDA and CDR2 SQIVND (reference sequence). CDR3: CASSIGPTGVRGNQPQHF. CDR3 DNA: TGTGCCAGTAGTATAGGCCCTACAGGGGTTCGGGGCAATCAGCCCCAGCATTTT.

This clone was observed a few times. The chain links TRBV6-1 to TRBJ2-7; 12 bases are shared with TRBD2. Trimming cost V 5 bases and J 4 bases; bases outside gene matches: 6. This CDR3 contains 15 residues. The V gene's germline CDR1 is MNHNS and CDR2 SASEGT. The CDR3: CASSSRTSGDYEQYF. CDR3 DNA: TGTGCCAGCAGTTCCCGGACTAGCGGGGATTACGAGCAGTACTTC.

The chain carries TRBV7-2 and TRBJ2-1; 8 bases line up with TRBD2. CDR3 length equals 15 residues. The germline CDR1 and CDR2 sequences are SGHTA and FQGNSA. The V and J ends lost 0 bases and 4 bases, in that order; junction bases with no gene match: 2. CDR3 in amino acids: CASSLASGAYNEQFF. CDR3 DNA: TGTGCCAGCAGCTTAGCTAGCGGGGCGTACAATGAGCAGTTCTTC.

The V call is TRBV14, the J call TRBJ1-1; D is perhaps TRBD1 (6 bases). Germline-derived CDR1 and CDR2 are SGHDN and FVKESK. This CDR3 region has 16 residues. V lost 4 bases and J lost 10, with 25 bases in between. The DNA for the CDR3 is TGTGCCAGCAGCCCCCCTACGGGTAACACAGGGAGCGGAGCTTTCTTT. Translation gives CASSPPTGNTGSGAFF.

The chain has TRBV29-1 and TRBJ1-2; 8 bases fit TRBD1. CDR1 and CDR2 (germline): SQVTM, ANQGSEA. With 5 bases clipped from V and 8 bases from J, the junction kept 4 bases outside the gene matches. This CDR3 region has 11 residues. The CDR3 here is CSVNRGDGYTF. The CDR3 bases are TGCAGCGTTAACAGGGGGGACGGCTACACCTTC. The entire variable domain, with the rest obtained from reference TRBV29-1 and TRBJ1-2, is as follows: SAVISQKPSRDICQRGTSLTIQCQVDSQVTMMFWYRQQPGQSLTLIATANQGSEATYESGFVIDKFPISRPNLTFSTLTVSNMSPEDSSIYLCSVNRGDGYTFGSGTRLTVV.

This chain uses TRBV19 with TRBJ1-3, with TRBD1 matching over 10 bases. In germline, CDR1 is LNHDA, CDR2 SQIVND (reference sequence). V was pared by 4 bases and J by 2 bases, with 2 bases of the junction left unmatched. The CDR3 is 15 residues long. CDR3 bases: TGTGCCAGTAGTACCGGGACAGGGGCTGGAAACACCATATATTTT. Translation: CASSTGTGAGNTIYF.

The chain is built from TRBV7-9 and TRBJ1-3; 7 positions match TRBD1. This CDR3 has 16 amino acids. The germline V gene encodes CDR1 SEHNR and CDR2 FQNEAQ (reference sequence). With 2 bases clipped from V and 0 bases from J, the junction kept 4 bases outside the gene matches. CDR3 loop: CASSLRGQTSGNTIYF. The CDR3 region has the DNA TGTGCCAGCAGCTTAAGGGGACAGACCTCTGGAAACACCATATATTTT.

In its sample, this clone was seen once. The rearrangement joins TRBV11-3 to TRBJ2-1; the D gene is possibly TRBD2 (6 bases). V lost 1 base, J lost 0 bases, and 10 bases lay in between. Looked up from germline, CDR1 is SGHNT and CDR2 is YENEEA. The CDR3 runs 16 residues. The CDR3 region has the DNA TGTGCCAGCAGCTTAGGGGGGGTTAGCTCCTACAATGAGCAGTTCTTC. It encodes CASSLGGVSSYNEQFF.

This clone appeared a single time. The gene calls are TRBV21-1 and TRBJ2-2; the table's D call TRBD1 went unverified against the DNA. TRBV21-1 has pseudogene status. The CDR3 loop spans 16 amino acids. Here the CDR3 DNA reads TGTGCCAGCAGCTTCCGGGACAGGGGGGACACCGGGGAGCTGTTTTTT. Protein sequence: CASSFRDRGDTGELFF.

DNA of the CDR3: TGTGCCAGCAGCGTAGCTGGGCAGTTCAATGAGCAGTTCTTC. Encoded protein: CASSVAGQFNEQFF. The rearrangement joins TRBV9 to TRBJ2-1; unclear D gene. The CDR3 covers 14 residues. Germline V lookup: CDR1 SGDLS, CDR2 YYNGEE. V dropped 0 bases and J dropped 6 bases, with 10 bases sitting between them.

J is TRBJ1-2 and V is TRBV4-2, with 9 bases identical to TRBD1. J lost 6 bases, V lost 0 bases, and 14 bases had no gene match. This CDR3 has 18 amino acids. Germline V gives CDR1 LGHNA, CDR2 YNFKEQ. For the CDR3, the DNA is TGTGCCAGCAGCCAAGATCGGACACAGGGGGCGCGCGGCGATGGCTACACCTTC. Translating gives CASSQDRTQGARGDGYTF.

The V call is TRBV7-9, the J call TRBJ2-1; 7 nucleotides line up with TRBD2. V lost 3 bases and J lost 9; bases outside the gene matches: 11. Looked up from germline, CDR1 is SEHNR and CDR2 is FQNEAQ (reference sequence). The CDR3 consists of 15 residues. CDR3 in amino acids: CASSLTTSNDPEQFF. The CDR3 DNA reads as TGTGCCAGCAGCTTGACGACTAGCAATGATCCTGAGCAGTTCTTC.

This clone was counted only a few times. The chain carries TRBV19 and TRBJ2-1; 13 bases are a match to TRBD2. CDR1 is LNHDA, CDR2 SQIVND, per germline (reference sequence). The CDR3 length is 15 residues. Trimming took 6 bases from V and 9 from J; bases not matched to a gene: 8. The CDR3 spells CASSLLAGGTGEQFF. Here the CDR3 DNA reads TGTGCCAGTAGCTTACTAGCGGGAGGGACGGGTGAGCAGTTCTTC.

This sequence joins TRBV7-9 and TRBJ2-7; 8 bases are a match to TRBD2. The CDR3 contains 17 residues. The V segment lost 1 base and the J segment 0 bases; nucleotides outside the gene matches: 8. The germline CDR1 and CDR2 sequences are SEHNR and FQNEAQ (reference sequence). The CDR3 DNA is TGTGCCAGCAGCTTAGTAGGCGGGGGGACCAGCTCCTACGAGCAGTACTTC. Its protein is CASSLVGGGTSSYEQYF.

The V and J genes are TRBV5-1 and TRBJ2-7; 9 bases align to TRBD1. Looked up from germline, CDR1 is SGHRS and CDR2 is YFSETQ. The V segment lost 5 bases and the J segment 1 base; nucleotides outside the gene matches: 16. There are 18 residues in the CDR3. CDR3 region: CASSAKETWTGESYEQYF. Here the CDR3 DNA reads TGCGCCAGCAGTGCCAAAGAAACCTGGACAGGGGAATCCTACGAGCAGTACTTC.

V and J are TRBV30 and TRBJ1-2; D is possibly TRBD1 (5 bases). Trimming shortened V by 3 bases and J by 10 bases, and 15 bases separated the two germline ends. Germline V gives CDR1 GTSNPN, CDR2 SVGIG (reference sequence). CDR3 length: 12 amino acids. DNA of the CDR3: TGTGCCTGGAGCCTATCGTCGACAGACTACACCTTC. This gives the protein CAWSLSSTDYTF.

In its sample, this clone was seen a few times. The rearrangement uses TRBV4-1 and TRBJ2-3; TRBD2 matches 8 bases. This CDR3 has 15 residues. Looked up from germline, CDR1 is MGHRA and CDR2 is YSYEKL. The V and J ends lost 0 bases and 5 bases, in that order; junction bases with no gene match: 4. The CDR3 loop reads CASSQEPTSVDTQYF. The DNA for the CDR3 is TGCGCCAGCAGCCAAGAACCGACTAGCGTAGATACGCAGTATTTT.

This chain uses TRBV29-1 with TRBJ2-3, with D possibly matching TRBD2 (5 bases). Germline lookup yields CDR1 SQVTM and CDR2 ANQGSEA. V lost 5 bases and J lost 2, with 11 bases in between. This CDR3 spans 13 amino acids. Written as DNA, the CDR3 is TGCAGCGTTTTTGGAGGTTCCACAGATACGCAGTATTTT. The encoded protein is CSVFGGSTDTQYF.

The CDR3 reads CASSLKTRYGYTF. The CDR3 region has the DNA TGTGCCAGCAGCCTCAAGACTCGATATGGCTACACCTTC. This chain joins TRBV5-6 and TRBJ1-2, with D unclear. Germline assignment: CDR1 SGHDT and CDR2 YYEEEE. Trimming cost V 4 bases and J 5 bases, with 12 bases left between them. The CDR3 totals 13 residues.

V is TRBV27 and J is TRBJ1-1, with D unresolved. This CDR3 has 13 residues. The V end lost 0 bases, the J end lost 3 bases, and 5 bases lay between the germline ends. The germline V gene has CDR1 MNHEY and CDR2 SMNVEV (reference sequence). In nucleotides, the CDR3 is TGTGCCAGCAGTTTATCAGCTTACACTGAAGCTTTCTTT. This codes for CASSLSAYTEAFF.

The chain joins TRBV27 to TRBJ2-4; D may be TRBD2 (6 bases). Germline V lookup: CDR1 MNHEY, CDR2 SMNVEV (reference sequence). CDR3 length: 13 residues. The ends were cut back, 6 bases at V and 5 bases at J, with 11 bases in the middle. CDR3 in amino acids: CASRKTSENIQYF. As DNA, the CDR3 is TGTGCCAGCAGGAAGACTAGTGAAAACATTCAGTACTTC.

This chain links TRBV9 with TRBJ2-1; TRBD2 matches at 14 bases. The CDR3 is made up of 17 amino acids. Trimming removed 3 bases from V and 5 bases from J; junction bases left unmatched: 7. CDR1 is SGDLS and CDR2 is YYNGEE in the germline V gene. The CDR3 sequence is CASSAPRGLAGDNEQFF. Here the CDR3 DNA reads TGTGCCAGCAGCGCCCCCAGGGGACTAGCGGGAGACAATGAGCAGTTCTTC. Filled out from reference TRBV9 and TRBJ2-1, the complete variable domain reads DSGVTQTPKHLITATGQRVTLRCSPRSGDLSVYWYQQSLDQGLQFLIQYYNGEERAKGNILERFSAQQFPDLHSELNLSSLELGDSALYFCASSAPRGLAGDNEQFFGPGTRLTVL.

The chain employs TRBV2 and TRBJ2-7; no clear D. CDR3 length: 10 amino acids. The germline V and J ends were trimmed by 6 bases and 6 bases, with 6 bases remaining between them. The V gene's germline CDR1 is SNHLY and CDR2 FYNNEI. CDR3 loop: CASSWLEQYF. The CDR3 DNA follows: TGTGCCAGCAGCTGGCTCGAGCAGTACTTC. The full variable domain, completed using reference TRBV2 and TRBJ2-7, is EPEVTQTPSHQVTQMGQEVILRCVPISNHLYFYWYRQILGQKVEFLVSFYNNEISEKSEIFDDQFSVERPDGSNFTLKIRSTKLEDSAMYFCASSWLEQYFGPGTRLTVT.

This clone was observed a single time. DNA of the CDR3: TGTGCCAGCAGCTTGGAATATCGGGTTGACGAGCAGTACTTC. Amino acid sequence: CASSLEYRVDEQYF. This chain connects TRBV5-8 to TRBJ2-7; D call uncertain. This CDR3 spans 14 amino acids. The germline gives CDR1 SGHTS, CDR2 YDEGEE. V lost 0 bases, J lost 5 bases, and 12 bases lay in between. Drawing the rest from reference TRBV5-8 and TRBJ2-7, the complete variable domain is EAGVTQSPTHLIKTRGQQATLRCSPISGHTSVYWYQQALGLGLQFLLWYDEGEERNRGNFPPRFSGRQFPNYSSELNVNALELEDSALYLCASSLEYRVDEQYFGPGTRLTVT.